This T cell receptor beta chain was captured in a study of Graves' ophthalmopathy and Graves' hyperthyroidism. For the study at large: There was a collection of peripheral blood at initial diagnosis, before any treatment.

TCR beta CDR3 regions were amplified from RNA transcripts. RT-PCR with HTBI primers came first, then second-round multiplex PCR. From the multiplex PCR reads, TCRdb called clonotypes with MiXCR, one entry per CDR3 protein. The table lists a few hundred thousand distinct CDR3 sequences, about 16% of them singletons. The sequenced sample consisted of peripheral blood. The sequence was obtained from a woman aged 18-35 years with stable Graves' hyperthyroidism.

Written as DNA, the CDR3 is TGTGCCAGCAGTGTAAGAAGCGGGGGCATACAAGAGACCCAGTACTTC. Translated: CASSVRSGGIQETQYF. This sequence joins TRBV2 and TRBJ2-5, with 8 bases that match TRBD2. Germline V lookup: CDR1 SNHLY, CDR2 FYNNEI. J was trimmed by 2 bases and V by 4 bases; bases with no gene match: 9. This CDR3 is built from 16 residues. Using reference TRBV2 and TRBJ2-5 for the parts outside the CDR3, the full variable domain is EPEVTQTPSHQVTQMGQEVILRCVPISNHLYFYWYRQILGQKVEFLVSFYNNEISEKSEIFDDQFSVERPDGSNFTLKIRSTKLEDSAMYFCASSVRSGGIQETQYFGPGTRLLVL.